This is a list of T cell receptor beta chains from one sample in a study of radiation and T cells in renal cell carcinoma. Sequencing was performed with immunoSEQ multiplex PCR; in TCRdb, only in-frame clones are kept and a portion is missing. The sample consists of tens of thousands of clones, 65% to 90% of them appearing once. The sequenced sample was blood, obtained from a patient whose treatment included radiotherapy and nephrectomy. The source is a woman in her forties or fifties with renal cell carcinoma. Each CDR3 is given with its conserved first and last residue. The D gene is left open where the match is weak. The size entry is marked missing in some rows and otherwise reads once, few, many or a size class.

CASSPRGRKEDFHNEQFF,TGTGCCAGCAGCCCGAGGGGGCGGAAGGAGGATTTCCACAATGAGCAGTTCTTC,TRBJ2-1,TRBD1,TRBV7-2,.
CASRERVSTDTQYF,TGTGCCAGCAGGGAGCGGGTGAGCACAGATACGCAGTATTTT,TRBJ2-3,.,TRBV6-5,.
CASSTSGTVFNYGYTF,TGTGCCAGCAGCACCTCCGGGACAGTATTTAACTATGGCTACACCTTC,TRBJ1-2,.,TRBV21-1,once
CASSQTGVSYEQYF,TGTGCCAGCAGTCAGACAGGGGTCTCCTACGAGCAGTACTTC,TRBJ2-7,TRBD1,TRBV5-6,.
CASSSPGPGYGYTF,TGTGCCAGCAGTTCTCCGGGACCGGGCTATGGCTACACCTTC,TRBJ1-2,.,TRBV2,.
CASSLNPLQETQYF,TGTGCCAGCAGCTTGAACCCCCTCCAAGAGACCCAGTACTTC,TRBJ2-5,.,TRBV5-6,few
CASSLPGTIAGELFF,TGTGCCAGCAGTTTACCCGGGACAATCGCCGGGGAGCTGTTTTTT,TRBJ2-2,.,TRBV28,.
CASSLTYYGYTF,TGTGCCAGCAGCTTGACGTACTATGGCTACACCTTC,TRBJ1-2,.,TRBV5-6,.
CASSETTGRPTDTQYF,TGCGCCAGCAGTGAGACGACGGGGAGGCCCACAGATACGCAGTATTTT,TRBJ2-3,.,TRBV10-1,.
CASSTQGDATNEKLFF,TGTGCCAGCTCAACCCAGGGTGACGCAACTAATGAAAAACTGTTTTTT,TRBJ1-4,.,TRBV18,once
CASSLYGSSSYNSPLHF,TGTGCCAGCAGTTTATACGGCAGCAGCTCCTATAATTCACCCCTCCACTTT,TRBJ1-6,.,TRBV27,.
CSASALYEQYF,TGCAGTGCTAGTGCCCTCTACGAGCAGTACTTC,TRBJ2-7,.,TRBV20-1,.
CASSIAALAGFEQFF,TGTGCCAGCAGCATAGCGGCTCTAGCGGGCTTTGAGCAGTTCTTC,TRBJ2-1,TRBD2,TRBV7-2,once
CASSSGGYEQYF,TGTGCCAGCAGTTCAGGCGGCTACGAGCAGTACTTC,TRBJ2-7,.,TRBV28,.
CASSQDEAIPYEQYF,TGTGCCAGCAGCCAAGATGAGGCAATCCCCTACGAGCAGTACTTC,TRBJ2-7,.,TRBV14,once
CASSLGTNSPLHF,TGCGCCAGCAGCTTGGGGACTAATTCACCCCTCCACTTT,TRBJ1-6,.,TRBV5-1,.
CASRTGEGKLFF,TGTGCCAGCAGGACCGGGGAAGGGAAACTGTTTTTT,TRBJ1-4,.,TRBV25-1,.
CASSLSGTSTDTQYF,TGTGCCAGCAGCTTGAGCGGGACTAGCACAGATACGCAGTATTTT,TRBJ2-3,TRBD2,TRBV7-2,.
CAWSVQGVQETQYF,TGTGCCTGGAGTGTACAGGGGGTGCAAGAGACCCAGTACTTC,TRBJ2-5,TRBD1,TRBV30,.
CASSPPEPNYGYTF,TGTGCCAGCAGCCCCCCAGAGCCTAACTATGGCTACACCTTC,TRBJ1-2,.,TRBV7-9,.
CASRAGGPVDTQYF,TGTGCCAGCAGAGCGGGGGGGCCGGTAGATACGCAGTATTTT,TRBJ2-3,TRBD2,TRBV27,.
CASRGGREEQPQHF,TGTGCCAGCAGGGGGGGCAGGGAAGAGCAGCCCCAGCATTTT,TRBJ1-5,.,TRBV2,.
CASSFTGTGGAETQYF,TGTGCCAGTAGTTTCACCGGGACAGGGGGCGCGGAGACCCAGTACTTC,TRBJ2-5,TRBD1,TRBV19,.
CASSLAFRQASHEQYF,TGTGCCAGCAGCTTGGCCTTTCGGCAGGCATCCCACGAGCAGTACTTC,TRBJ2-7,.,TRBV5-6,.
CASSRTDSSYNEQFF,TGTGCCAGCTCACGCACAGACTCTTCCTACAATGAGCAGTTCTTC,TRBJ2-1,.,TRBV18,.
CASSLAGSPSGNTIYF,TGTGCCAGCAGCTTGGCTGGCAGCCCCTCTGGAAACACCATATATTTT,TRBJ1-3,.,TRBV5-5,.
CASSIGRQGGFRSGNTIYF,TGTGCCAGTAGTATCGGACGGCAAGGGGGGTTTCGCTCTGGAAACACCATATATTTT,TRBJ1-3,.,TRBV19,.
CASSPSAGDTQYF,TGTGCCAGCAGTCCCTCGGCGGGGGATACGCAGTATTTT,TRBJ2-3,.,TRBV27,once
CASSLALAGRTDTQYF,TGTGCCAGCAGCTTAGCGCTGGCGGGACGAACAGATACGCAGTATTTT,TRBJ2-3,.,TRBV7-9,.
CAWSVAGVNTEAFF,TGTGCCTGGAGTGTGGCAGGAGTGAACACTGAAGCTTTCTTT,TRBJ1-1,.,TRBV30,few
CASSSTSGPTDTQYF,TGTGCCAGCTCATCGACTAGCGGGCCCACAGATACGCAGTATTTT,TRBJ2-3,TRBD2,TRBV18,.
CASRDSPNTEAFF,TGTGCCAGCAGGGACAGCCCAAACACTGAAGCTTTCTTT,TRBJ1-1,.,TRBV27,.
CASSLSRGPYGYTF,TGTGCCAGCAGCTTGAGTAGGGGACCCTATGGCTACACCTTC,TRBJ1-2,.,TRBV7-9,.
CASRRGALGEQFF,TGTGCCAGCAGAAGAGGGGCCTTGGGGGAGCAGTTCTTC,TRBJ2-1,.,TRBV6-6,.
CASSVVLADNEQFF,TGTGCCAGCAGCGTAGTACTAGCGGACAATGAGCAGTTCTTC,TRBJ2-1,TRBD2,TRBV9,.
CASSPGTGVYEQYF,TGTGCCAGCAGCCCCGGGACAGGGGTCTACGAGCAGTACTTC,TRBJ2-7,TRBD1,TRBV5-6,.
CASSYGQGNSPLHF,TGTGCCAGCAGTTATGGGCAGGGTAATTCACCCCTCCACTTT,TRBJ1-6,.,TRBV6-5,once
CASSPGSSRDLAGYTF,TGCGCCAGCAGCCCGGGAAGCTCCAGGGACCTGGCCGGCTACACCTTC,TRBJ1-2,.,TRBV4-3,.
CASSLDIGGYEQYF,TGTGCCAGCAGCTTAGATATAGGGGGCTACGAGCAGTACTTC,TRBJ2-7,.,TRBV7-8,.
CSAMQDQPQHF,TGCAGTGCTATGCAGGATCAGCCCCAGCATTTT,TRBJ1-5,.,TRBV20-1,.
CASSQSSSPLHF,TGCGCCAGCAGTCAATCTTCCTCACCCCTCCACTTT,TRBJ1-6,.,TRBV23-1,.
CASSYPGQGPHISYEQYF,TGTGCCAGCAGCTACCCGGGACAGGGCCCTCACATCTCCTACGAGCAGTACTTC,TRBJ2-7,TRBD1,TRBV7-2,.
CASSLSGPGSYEQYF,TGTGCCAGCAGTTTATCTGGCCCGGGGAGCTACGAGCAGTACTTC,TRBJ2-7,.,TRBV28,.
CATRDSFPGNEQFF,TGTGCCACCCGGGACTCATTTCCAGGCAATGAGCAGTTCTTC,TRBJ2-1,.,TRBV18,.
CSVEQDGQPQHF,TGCAGCGTTGAACAGGATGGCCAGCCCCAGCATTTT,TRBJ1-5,.,TRBV29-1,.
CASTSSRGGEKLFF,TGTGCCAGCACCTCGTCGAGGGGAGGGGAAAAACTGTTTTTT,TRBJ1-4,.,TRBV7-2,.
CASSLFPAGTGTLNTEAFF,TGTGCCAGCAGCCTTTTCCCAGCCGGGACAGGGACATTGAACACTGAAGCTTTCTTT,TRBJ1-1,TRBD1,TRBV5-5,.
CASSFLGDETQYF,TGTGCCAGCAGCTTTTTGGGCGACGAGACCCAGTACTTC,TRBJ2-5,.,TRBV5-6,.
CASTPDSLQETQYF,TGTGCCAGTACTCCAGACAGCCTCCAAGAGACCCAGTACTTC,TRBJ2-5,.,TRBV19,.
CASSSTGGAYNEQFF,TGTGCCAGCTCATCCACAGGGGGCGCTTACAATGAGCAGTTCTTC,TRBJ2-1,TRBD1,TRBV18,.
CASTRGGDGNYGYTF,TGTGCCAGCACTCGGGGAGGAGACGGGAACTATGGCTACACCTTC,TRBJ1-2,.,TRBV6-5,.
CASRRQGQDTEAFF,TGCGCCAGCAGGAGGCAGGGGCAGGACACTGAAGCTTTCTTT,TRBJ1-1,.,TRBV5-1,.
CASSEVPGFYEQYF,TGTGCCAGCTCCGAGGTCCCGGGGTTCTACGAGCAGTACTTC,TRBJ2-7,.,TRBV6-1,.
CASSQQGASTDTQYF,TGTGCCAGCAGCCAACAGGGGGCGAGTACAGATACGCAGTATTTT,TRBJ2-3,TRBD1,TRBV5-4,.
CASSGGGSYGYTF,TGTGCCAGCAGCGGGGGGGGTAGCTATGGCTACACCTTC,TRBJ1-2,.,TRBV5-4,few
CASSPLAGGRPNEQFF,TGTGCCAGCAGCCCGCTAGCGGGAGGACGCCCCAATGAGCAGTTCTTC,TRBJ2-1,TRBD2,TRBV7-2,.
CASRVGLAGFGELFF,TGTGCCAGCAGGGTCGGACTAGCGGGGTTCGGGGAGCTGTTTTTT,TRBJ2-2,TRBD2,TRBV6-5,.
CASESDRTSYGYTF,TGTGCCAGCGAATCCGACAGGACATCCTATGGCTACACCTTC,TRBJ1-2,.,TRBV7-2,.